A selection of T cell receptor beta chains follows, all from one sample in a study of Ad26.COV2.S vaccination and SARS-CoV-2 variants. The data were produced by immunoSEQ multiplex PCR, yet TCRdb's version contains in-frame clones alone and is incomplete. Here the sample spans under 400,000 clones, 80% to 90% being singletons. Sequences were derived from peripheral blood, sampled in a trial of Ad26.COV2.S vaccine versus placebo. These TCRs come from a person between 18 and 65 years old who received the Ad26.COV2.S COVID-19 vaccine or a placebo. Each CDR3 is given with its conserved first and last residue. The order of the fields is clone size, V gene, CDR3 protein. Expanded clones get a size class; other rows say once, few or many, or leave the size out.

- TRBV19 CASSSYGGTSNTGELFF
- TRBV5-5 CASSHLQGELSSPLHF
- TRBV7-2 CASSFAQGNEKLFF
many TRBV5-4 CASSLALNTEAFF
- TRBV29-1 CSVASGRAYEQYF
- TRBV6-1 CASSEDRGYMNTEAFF
- TRBV6-6 CASTEGNEQFF
- TRBV7-8 CASSSGQVYGYTF
- TRBV5-6 CASSWGDEQFF
- TRBV3-1/TRBV3-2 CASSPGGGRNTEAFF
- TRBV7-6 CASSLQGSLNTEAFF
once TRBV27 CASSLGGLIASSTDTQYF
- TRBV24-1 CATSETGPTDTQYF
- TRBV12-3/TRBV12-4 CASGGGTEETQYF
- TRBV5-6 CASSRFYNEQFF
- TRBV5-4 CASSLEGGYTEAFF
- TRBV19 CASSQRGTKNTGELFF
few TRBV6-5 CASSPQTGFYGYTF
- TRBV6-5 CASSQAQGSYEQYF
- TRBV12-3/TRBV12-4 CASSLNHRGMQYF
- TRBV7-2 CASSLEGGVGKLFF
- TRBV7-9 CASSPTTGFGLNTEAFF
- TRBV28 CASSLQGALGNEQFF
- TRBV5-4 CASSSFRGLGTEAFF